This T cell receptor beta chain was identified in a study of OX40 agonist ivuxolimab in advanced cancers. Study information: Of mixed ages from about 23 to 85 and averaging 60 years, the group was just under 85% male. Eligibility rules accepted prior anti-PD-1, anti-PD-L1 or anti-CTLA-4 therapy, and 35% to 45% had some.

Germline CDR1 and CDR2: MNHNY and SVGAGI (reference sequence). This CDR3 is built from 15 residues. V lost 6 bases, J lost 4 bases, and 7 bases stayed unmatched. Sequenced by immunoSEQ multiplex PCR; TCRdb stores in-frame clones only, minus some. The repertoire has over 80,000 clones, 80% to 90% of them found once; the top ten carry roughly 4%. The sequences come from CD4+ or CD8+ T cells sorted from blood, collected in a trial of the OX40 agonist ivuxolimab. This TCR was recovered from an adult with an advanced solid tumor such as melanoma, head and neck, liver or kidney cancer. The chain joins TRBV6-6 to TRBJ2-1; 9 bases are shared with TRBD2. The CDR3: CASSPRLAEYNEQFF. The CDR3 region has the DNA TGTGCCAGCAGCCCCAGACTAGCGGAGTACAATGAGCAGTTCTTC.